The 18 T cell receptor beta chains below were found in one sample sequenced in a study of blood T cell repertoires in COVID-19 (dated by TCRdb to 2018 to 2021). Receptor amplification or capture employed the immunoSEQ multiplex PCR assay. TCRdb carries this immuneACCESS record with in-frame sequences only. Its versions omit some clonotypes, under half of them owing to an unresolved V gene in the studies checked, with the rest unexplained. The sample has fewer than 200,000 clones on record, roughly 85% of them singletons. More than 0.85% of the sample is held by the ten biggest clonotypes. Sequencing was carried out using peripheral blood. The receptors stem from a man aged 35-49 years with acute or convalescent COVID-19.

V usage is TRBV5-1 and J usage is TRBJ1-1; perhaps TRBD1 as D (5 bases). Trimming removed 0 bases at V and 9 bases at J, with 12 bases between. The CDR3 totals 13 residues. Germline assignment: CDR1 SGHRS and CDR2 YFSETQ. In DNA, the CDR3 is TGCGCCAGCAGCTTGGAACAGGATGAGAAAGCTTTCTTT. Its translation is CASSLEQDEKAFF.

The CDR3 sequence is CASSLPGGEQFF. CDR3 coding DNA: TGTGCCAGCAGCTTGCCCGGAGGGGAGCAGTTCTTC. This chain joins TRBV5-4 and TRBJ2-1; a possible D gene is TRBD2 (6 bases). The germline CDR1 and CDR2 sequences are SGHNT and YYREEE (reference sequence). Trimming left V 1 base short and J 10 bases short, with 9 bases between. CDR3 length: 12 residues.

The V and J genes are TRBV5-1 and TRBJ2-1, with 15 bases fitting TRBD2. There are 16 residues in the CDR3. CDR1 and CDR2 (germline): SGHRS, YFSETQ. V lost 3 bases and J lost 9; bases outside the gene matches: 7. CDR3 DNA sequence: TGCGCCAGCAGCTATGGACTAGCGGGGGGGAATGTTGAGCAGTTCTTC. Translated: CASSYGLAGGNVEQFF.

The rearrangement joins TRBV30 to TRBJ1-5; D may be TRBD1 (6 bases). The CDR3 is 15 amino acids. CDR1 is GTSNPN and CDR2 is SVGIG in the germline V gene (reference sequence). Trimming stripped 1 base from V and 0 bases from J, with 10 bases between. The CDR3 region has the DNA TGTGCCTGGAGTGCCGGGACACTTAGCAATCAGCCCCAGCATTTT. The encoded protein is CAWSAGTLSNQPQHF.

Details on this clone: One junction end disagrees with the germline gene, perhaps due to a read error. The rearrangement uses TRBV7-8 and TRBJ1-4; possibly TRBD1 for D (6 bases). This CDR3 is built from 16 residues. CDR1 is SGHVS, CDR2 FQNEAQ, per germline. The CDR3 sequence is CASSRRDINGNGKLFF. As DNA, the CDR3 is TGTGCCAGCAGCCGACGGGACATTAACGGGAATGGAAAACTGTTTTTT.

This clone was counted only a few times. The chain carries TRBV6-5 and TRBJ1-6; possibly TRBD1 for D (6 bases). The CDR3 totals 15 residues. Germline V lookup: CDR1 MNHEY, CDR2 SVGAGI. With 4 bases removed from V and 13 bases from J, the gap between germline ends came to 20 bases. CDR3 amino acids: CASSWIQGSKDPLHF. The CDR3 coding sequence is TGTGCCAGCAGTTGGATACAGGGATCTAAGGATCCCCTCCACTTT.

This chain links TRBV12-5 with TRBJ2-3; 7 positions agree with TRBD1. With V trimmed by 0 bases and J by 4 bases, 10 bases remained unmatched. The CDR3 consists of 17 residues. Per germline, CDR1 LGHNT and CDR2 FRNRAP. CDR3 amino acids: CASGLVLRDRPADTQYF. CDR3 nucleotide sequence: TGTGCTAGTGGTTTGGTCCTCCGGGACAGACCCGCAGATACGCAGTATTTT.

The CDR3 region has the DNA TGTGCCAGCAGTAAGGGACAGGGCACCGGGGAGCTGTTTTTT. Protein: CASSKGQGTGELFF. The chain carries TRBV27 and TRBJ2-2, with 9 bases that match TRBD1. Unmatched junction bases numbered 2, after V lost 5 bases and J lost 4 bases. CDR1 MNHEY and CDR2 SMNVEV come from the germline V gene (reference sequence). The CDR3 sequence is 14 residues long.

This chain uses TRBV5-4 with TRBJ1-1; D not certain. The CDR3 contains 14 residues. From germline, CDR1 is SGHNT and CDR2 YYREEE (reference sequence). The germline V and J ends were trimmed by 5 bases and 3 bases, with 14 bases remaining between them. The CDR3: CASRPWTADTEAFF. The DNA of the CDR3 is TGTGCCAGCAGGCCGTGGACTGCCGACACTGAAGCTTTCTTT.

The chain uses TRBV21-1 and TRBJ1-3; the tabulated D call, TRBD1, remains unverified against the DNA. TRBV21-1 is deemed a pseudogene. The CDR3 consists of 18 residues. The CDR3 spells CASSRSREWGHSGNTIYF. The CDR3 DNA follows: TGTGCCAGCAGCAGATCAAGGGAATGGGGACACTCTGGAAACACCATATATTTT.

The gene calls are TRBV5-4 and TRBJ1-1; D is undetermined. Per the germline V gene, CDR1 is SGHNT and CDR2 is YYREEE (reference sequence). This CDR3 contains 15 residues. V lost 0 bases and J 3 bases, leaving 12 bases between the germline ends. The CDR3 DNA follows: TGTGCCAGCAGCTTGGGGGAGGGAGGGTACACTGAAGCTTTCTTT. Protein: CASSLGEGGYTEAFF.

The V call is TRBV6-2 or TRBV6-3, the J call TRBJ2-3; 7 bases line up with TRBD2. V trimming: 2 bases; J trimming: 2 bases; junction bases outside the gene matches: 4. In germline, CDR1 is MNHEY, CDR2 SVGEGT. This CDR3 spans 15 amino acids. The CDR3 reads CASSYGGGLTDTQYF. The CDR3 DNA reads as TGTGCCAGCAGTTACGGCGGGGGTCTCACAGATACGCAGTATTTT.

A remark on this clone: This CDR3 is also generated by other DNA sequences in the sample. The chain couples TRBV2 to TRBJ2-5, with 9 bases fitting TRBD2. Germline assignment: CDR1 SNHLY and CDR2 FYNNEI. J gave up 0 bases and V 8 bases, and 7 bases lay outside the gene matches. The CDR3 runs 15 residues. The CDR3 spells CASSPSGVYQETQYF. The CDR3 DNA sequence: TGTGCCAGCTCTCCTAGCGGGGTTTACCAAGAGACCCAGTACTTC.

The rearrangement uses TRBV3-1 (or the pseudogene TRBV3-2) and TRBJ2-3, with no clear D. Germline V lookup: CDR1 LGHDT, CDR2 YNNKEL (reference sequence). The CDR3 covers 11 residues. The V and J ends lost 8 bases and 6 bases respectively, with 9 bases between them. This CDR3 is CASSEMDTQYF. The DNA for the CDR3 is TGTGCCAGCTCCGAGATGGATACGCAGTATTTT.

The rearrangement joins TRBV7-8 to TRBJ1-2, with TRBD1 matching 8 bases. Germline CDR1 and CDR2: SGHVS and FQNEAQ. This CDR3 spans 17 amino acids. V lost 3 bases, J lost 7 bases, and 16 bases stayed unmatched. CDR3 sequence reads: CASSFMDRAGGRGGYTF. In DNA form, the CDR3 reads TGTGCCAGCAGCTTTATGGATCGGGCAGGGGGCCGGGGTGGCTACACCTTC.

This chain joins TRBV9 and TRBJ1-1; D gene uncertain. This CDR3 spans 12 amino acids. V was shortened by 3 bases and J by 3 bases, with 6 bases between the two germline ends. CDR1 is SGDLS and CDR2 is YYNGEE in the germline V gene. The CDR3 nucleotides read TGTGCCAGCAGCGAAGGAGACACTGAAGCTTTCTTT. Encoded protein: CASSEGDTEAFF.

CDR3 in amino acids: CASRNSYEQYF. The CDR3, as DNA: TGTGCCAGCAGGAACAGCTACGAGCAGTACTTC. The chain recombines TRBV6-5 with TRBJ2-7; no clear D. The CDR3 is 11 residues long. The V gene's germline CDR1 is MNHEY and CDR2 SVGAGI. V was pared by 6 bases and J by 3 bases, with 6 bases between.

CDR3 protein: CASSFRGRTDTQYF. The CDR3 DNA is TGTGCCAGCAGCTTTAGGGGCCGCACAGATACGCAGTATTTT. The J gene is TRBJ2-3, the V gene TRBV7-2, with D tentatively TRBD1 (5 bases). This CDR3 comprises 14 residues. Germline CDR1 is SGHTA and CDR2 is FQGNSA. The germline V and J ends were trimmed by 3 bases and 1 base, with 8 bases remaining between them.